The rows below give T cell receptor beta chains drawn from one sample of a study of glioma-infiltrating T cells. TCRdb reprocessed the multiplex PCR reads via MiXCR and lists one record per CDR3 protein. The table shows 15,000 to 20,000 distinct CDR3 sequences, with more than 45% occurring only once. Sequencing was performed on glioma tissue, nonneoplastic brain tissue, or PBMCs (not recorded which). These receptors came from a human donor with low-grade glioma or glioblastoma, undergoing nonglioma brain surgery, or in good health (not recorded which). Each CDR3 is given with its conserved first and last residue. The D gene is left open where the match is weak. The size field is filled for only some rows; it gives once, few, many or a size class.

>.|many|TRBJ1-1|TRBV29-1
TGCAGCGTCGGGCGGCTAGTGAGGATGGAAGCTTTCTTT
CSVGRLVRMEAFF
>.|.|TRBJ1-2|TRBV20-1
TGCATTCTCCCAGACGGAGACTATGGCTACACCTTC
CILPDGDYGYTF
>TRBD1|.|TRBJ2-7|TRBV6-1
TGTGCCATCAGTGAGAAACAGGGGGGCTCCTACGAGCAGTACTTC
CAISEKQGGSYEQYF
>TRBD2|many|TRBJ2-1|TRBV10-1
TGCGCCAGCAGTGAGTCGGGAACTAGCGGGAGCAATGAGCAGTTCTTC
CASSESGTSGSNEQFF
>TRBD1|many|TRBJ2-7|TRBV6-2/TRBV6-3
TGTGCCAGCAGTTACCGGGACAGCTACGAGCAGTACTTC
CASSYRDSYEQYF
>.|.|TRBJ1-6|TRBV27
TGTGCCAGCAGTTTGACTCGGAAGAATAATTCACCCCTCCACTTT
CASSLTRKNNSPLHF
>TRBD1|once|TRBJ1-1|TRBV27
TGTGCCAGCAGTTTATGGGGGACAGGTGACACTGAAGCTTTCTTT
CASSLWGTGDTEAFF
>.|.|TRBJ1-6|TRBV15
TGTGCCACCAGCAGCGAGAAAATCTATAATTCACCCCTCCACTTT
CATSSEKIYNSPLHF
>TRBD2|few|TRBJ2-2|TRBV2
TGTGCCAGCAGTCGGACTAGCGCCGGGGAGCTGTTTTTT
CASSRTSAGELFF
>.|few|TRBJ2-1|TRBV20-1
TGCAGTGCTAGAGCGGACCTGGACCTCGAGCAGTTCTTC
CSARADLDLEQFF
>.|.|TRBJ1-2|TRBV5-1
TGCGCCAGCAGCTTGGCAGAAGCTAACTATGGCTACACCTTC
CASSLAEANYGYTF
>.|.|TRBJ2-2|TRBV6-6
TGTGCCAGCAGTTACAAGACAGCCTTGCCCCCCGGGGAGCTGTTTTTT
CASSYKTALPPGELFF
>.|.|TRBJ1-1|TRBV28
TGTGCCGGCAGTCCGCCCTGGGGTTCAAACACTGAAGCTTTCTTT
CAGSPPWGSNTEAFF
>.|.|TRBJ1-1|TRBV20-1
TGCAGTGCCCCAGGTCCACGCACTGAAGCTTTCTTT
CSAPGPRTEAFF
>TRBD2|few|TRBJ2-1|TRBV20-1
TGCAGTGTCGGGACTAGCGCCTACAATGAGCAGTTCTTC
CSVGTSAYNEQFF